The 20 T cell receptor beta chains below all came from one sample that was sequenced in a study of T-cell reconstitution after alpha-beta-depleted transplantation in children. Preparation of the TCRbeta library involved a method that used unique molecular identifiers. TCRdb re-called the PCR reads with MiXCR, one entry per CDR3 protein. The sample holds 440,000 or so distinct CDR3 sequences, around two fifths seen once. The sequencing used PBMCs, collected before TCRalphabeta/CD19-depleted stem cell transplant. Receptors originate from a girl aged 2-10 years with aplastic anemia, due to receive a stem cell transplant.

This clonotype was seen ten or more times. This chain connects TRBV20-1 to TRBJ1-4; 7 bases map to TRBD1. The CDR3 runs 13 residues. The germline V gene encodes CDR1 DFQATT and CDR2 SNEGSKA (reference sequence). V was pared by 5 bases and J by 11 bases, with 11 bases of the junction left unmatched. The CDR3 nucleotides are TGCAGTGCTTTCGGGACAGCGAGGGACAAACTGTTTTTT. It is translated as CSAFGTARDKLFF.

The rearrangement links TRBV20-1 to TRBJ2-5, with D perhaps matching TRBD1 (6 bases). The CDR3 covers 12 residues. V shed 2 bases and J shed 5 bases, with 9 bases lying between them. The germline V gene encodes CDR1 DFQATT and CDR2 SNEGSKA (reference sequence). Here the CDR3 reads CSARLDRETQYF. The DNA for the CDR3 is TGCAGTGCTAGACTAGACAGGGAGACCCAGTACTTC.

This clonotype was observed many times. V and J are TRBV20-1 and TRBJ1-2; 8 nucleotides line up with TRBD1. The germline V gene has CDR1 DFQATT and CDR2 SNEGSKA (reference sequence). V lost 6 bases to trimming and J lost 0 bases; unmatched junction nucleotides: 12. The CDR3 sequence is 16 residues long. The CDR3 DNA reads TGCAGTGCCTCGGGTGGACAGGGACTCTCTAACTATGGCTACACCTTC. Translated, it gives CSASGGQGLSNYGYTF.

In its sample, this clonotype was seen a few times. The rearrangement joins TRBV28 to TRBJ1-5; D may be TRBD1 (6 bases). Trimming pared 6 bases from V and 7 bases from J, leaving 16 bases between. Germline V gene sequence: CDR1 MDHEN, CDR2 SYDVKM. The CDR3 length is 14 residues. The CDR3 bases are TGTGCCAGCAGAACAGGGTCCACAAGGCAGCCCCAGCATTTT. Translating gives CASRTGSTRQPQHF.

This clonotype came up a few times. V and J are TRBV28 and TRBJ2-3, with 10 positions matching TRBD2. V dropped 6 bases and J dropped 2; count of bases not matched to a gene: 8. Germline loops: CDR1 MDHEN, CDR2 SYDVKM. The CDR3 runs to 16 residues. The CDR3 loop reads CASRLTTSGDTDTQYF. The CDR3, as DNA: TGTGCCAGCAGGCTCACCACTAGCGGGGACACAGATACGCAGTATTTT.

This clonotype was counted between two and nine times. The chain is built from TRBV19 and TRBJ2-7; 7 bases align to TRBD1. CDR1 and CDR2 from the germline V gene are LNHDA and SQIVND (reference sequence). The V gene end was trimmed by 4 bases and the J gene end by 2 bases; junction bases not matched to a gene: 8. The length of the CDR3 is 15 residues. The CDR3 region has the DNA TGTGCCAGTAGTACCAGGACAGGACTGCCCTACGAGCAGTACTTC. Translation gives CASSTRTGLPYEQYF.

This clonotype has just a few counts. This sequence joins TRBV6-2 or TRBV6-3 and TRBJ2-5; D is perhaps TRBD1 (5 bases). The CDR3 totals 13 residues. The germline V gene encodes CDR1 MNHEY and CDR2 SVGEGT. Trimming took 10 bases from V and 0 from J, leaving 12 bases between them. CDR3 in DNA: TGTGCCATCACCCAGGGTTACCAAGAGACCCAGTACTTC. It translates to CAITQGYQETQYF.

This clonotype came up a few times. The CDR3 nucleotides read TGTGCCAGCAGCGGACAGGGTATCGGGGACACTGAAGCTTTCTTT. Protein sequence: CASSGQGIGDTEAFF. The V gene is TRBV7-9, the J gene TRBJ1-1; the match to TRBD1 covers 8 bases. Germline V CDR1 and CDR2: SEHNR, FQNEAQ (reference sequence). J lost 3 bases, V lost 5 bases, and 8 bases had no gene match. The CDR3 spans 15 residues.

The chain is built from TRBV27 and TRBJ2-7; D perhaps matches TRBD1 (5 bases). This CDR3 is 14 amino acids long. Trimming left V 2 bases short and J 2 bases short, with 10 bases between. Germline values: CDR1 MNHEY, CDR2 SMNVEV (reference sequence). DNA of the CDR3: TGTGCCAGCAGTTTAAGACAGAACGCCTACGAGCAGTACTTC. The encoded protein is CASSLRQNAYEQYF.

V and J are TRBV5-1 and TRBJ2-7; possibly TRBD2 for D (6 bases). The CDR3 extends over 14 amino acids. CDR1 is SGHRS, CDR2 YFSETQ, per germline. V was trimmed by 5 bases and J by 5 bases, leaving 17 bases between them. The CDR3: CASRVAVGPNEQYF. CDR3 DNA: TGCGCCAGCAGAGTAGCGGTAGGGCCCAACGAGCAGTACTTC.

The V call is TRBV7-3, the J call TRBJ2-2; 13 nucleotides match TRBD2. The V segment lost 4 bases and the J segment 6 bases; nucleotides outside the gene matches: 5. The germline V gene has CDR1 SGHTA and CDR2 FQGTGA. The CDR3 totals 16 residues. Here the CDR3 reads CASSYGLAGAAGELFF. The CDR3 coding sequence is TGTGCCAGCAGCTATGGACTAGCGGGAGCAGCCGGGGAGCTGTTTTTT.

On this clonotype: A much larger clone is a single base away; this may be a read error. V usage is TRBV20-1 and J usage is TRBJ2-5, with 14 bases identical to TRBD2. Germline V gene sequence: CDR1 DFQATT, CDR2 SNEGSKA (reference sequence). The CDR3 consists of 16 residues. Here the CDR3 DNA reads TGCTGTGCTCTCGCCCGACTAGCGGGAGGGAGGGAGACCCAGTACTTC. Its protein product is CCALARLAGGRETQYF.

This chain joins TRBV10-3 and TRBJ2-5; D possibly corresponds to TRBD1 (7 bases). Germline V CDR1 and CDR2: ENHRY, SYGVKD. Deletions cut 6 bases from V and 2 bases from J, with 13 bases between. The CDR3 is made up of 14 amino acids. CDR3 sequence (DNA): TGTGCCATCAGAGAGACAGGGAGGCAAGAGACCCAGTACTTC. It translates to CAIRETGRQETQYF.

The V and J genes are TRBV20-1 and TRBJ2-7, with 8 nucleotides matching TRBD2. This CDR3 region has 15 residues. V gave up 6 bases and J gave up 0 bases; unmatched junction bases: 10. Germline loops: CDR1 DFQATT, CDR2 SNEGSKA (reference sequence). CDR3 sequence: CSATRGGPASYEQYF. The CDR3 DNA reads TGCAGTGCCACTCGGGGGGGGCCCGCCTCCTACGAGCAGTACTTC.

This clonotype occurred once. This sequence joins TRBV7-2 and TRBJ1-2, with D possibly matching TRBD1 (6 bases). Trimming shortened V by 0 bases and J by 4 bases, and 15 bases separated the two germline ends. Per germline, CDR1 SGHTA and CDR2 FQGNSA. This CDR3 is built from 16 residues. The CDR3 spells CASSLALSGVGYGYTF. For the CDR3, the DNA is TGTGCCAGCAGCTTAGCACTTTCAGGGGTGGGCTATGGCTACACCTTC. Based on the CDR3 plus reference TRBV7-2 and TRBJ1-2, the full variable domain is GAGVSQSPSNKVTEKGKDVELRCDPISGHTALYWYRQSLGQGLEFLIYFQGNSAPDKSGLPSDRFSAERTGGSVSTLTIQRTQQEDSAVYLCASSLALSGVGYGYTFGSGTRLTVV.

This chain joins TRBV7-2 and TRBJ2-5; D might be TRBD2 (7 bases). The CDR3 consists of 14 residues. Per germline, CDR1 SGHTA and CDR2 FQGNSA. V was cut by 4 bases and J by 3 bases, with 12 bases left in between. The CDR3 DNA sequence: TGTGCCAGCAGCTGGGGGGGCAGTGAAGAGACCCAGTACTTC. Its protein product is CASSWGGSEETQYF.

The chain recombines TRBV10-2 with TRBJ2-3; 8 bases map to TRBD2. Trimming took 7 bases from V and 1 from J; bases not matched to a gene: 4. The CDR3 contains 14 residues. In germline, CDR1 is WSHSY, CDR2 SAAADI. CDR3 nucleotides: TGCGCCAGCACCAAAGCGGGAGGCACAGATACGCAGTATTTT. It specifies CASTKAGGTDTQYF.

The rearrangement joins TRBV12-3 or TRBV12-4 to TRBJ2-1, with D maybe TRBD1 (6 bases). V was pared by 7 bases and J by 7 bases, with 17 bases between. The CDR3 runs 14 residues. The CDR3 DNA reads TGTGCCAGCACCCTTGTTCTCAGGGGAAATGAGCAGTTCTTC. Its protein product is CASTLVLRGNEQFF.

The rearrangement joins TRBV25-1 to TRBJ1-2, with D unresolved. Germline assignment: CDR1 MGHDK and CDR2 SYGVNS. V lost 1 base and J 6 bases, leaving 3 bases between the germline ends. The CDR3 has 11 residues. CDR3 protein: CASSEFDGYTF. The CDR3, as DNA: TGTGCCAGCAGTGAATTCGATGGCTACACCTTC.

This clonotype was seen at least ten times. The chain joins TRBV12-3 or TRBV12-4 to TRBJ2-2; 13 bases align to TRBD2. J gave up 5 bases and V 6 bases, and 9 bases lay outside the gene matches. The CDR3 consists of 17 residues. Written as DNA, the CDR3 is TGTGCCAGCAGCCGAGGACTAGCGGGAGTTGGGACCGGGGAGCTGTTTTTT. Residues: CASSRGLAGVGTGELFF.